The source of this TCR beta chain is a study of T cells after yellow fever vaccination. UMIs and a universal primer site were added when TCR cDNA was made by 5'RACE template switching. TCRdb independently ran MiXCR on the 5' RACE reads; one entry per CDR3 protein. The table records about 260,000 distinct CDR3 sequences, around 13% of them present only once. This clonotype appeared many times. The antigen is not known. V was clipped by 3 bases and J by 4 bases, with 13 bases between them. The CDR3 totals 13 residues. The V gene's germline CDR1 is DFQATT and CDR2 SNEGSKA (reference sequence). The study's findings and limits: Compared with primary, the secondary response was weaker and peaked at day 5, not 15. Boosting was followed by the reappearance of most primary-vaccination clones (approximately 95% CD4, about 90% CD8).

The sample was CD4+ T cells sorted from PBMCs, taken 45 days after the yellow fever booster vaccination. The source of this sequence is a young man who received the YFV17D yellow fever vaccine. This sequence joins TRBV20-1 and TRBJ2-7; tentatively, D is TRBD1 (6 bases). This CDR3 is CSASLRRGYEQYF. The CDR3 DNA reads TGCAGTGCTAGTTTGCGTAGGGGGTACGAGCAGTACTTC.